This T cell receptor (beta chain) was observed in a study of blood T cell repertoires in COVID-19. Trimming stripped 5 bases from V and 3 bases from J, with 10 bases between. The CDR3 totals 14 residues. Germline V gives CDR1 LNHDA, CDR2 SQIVND (reference sequence). This clone was recorded a few times. Assay used: immunoSEQ multiplex PCR; TCRdb lists only in-frame clones, some missing. The sample has roughly 110,000 clones; around 80% are singletons. The V call is TRBV19, the J call TRBJ2-2; TRBD1 is a possible D gene (5 bases). The source is a man aged 65 to 85 with acute or convalescent COVID-19. Sequenced sample: peripheral blood. This chain's CDR3 is CASSWQGDTGELFF. Here the CDR3 DNA reads TGTGCCAGTAGTTGGCAGGGCGACACCGGGGAGCTGTTTTTT.